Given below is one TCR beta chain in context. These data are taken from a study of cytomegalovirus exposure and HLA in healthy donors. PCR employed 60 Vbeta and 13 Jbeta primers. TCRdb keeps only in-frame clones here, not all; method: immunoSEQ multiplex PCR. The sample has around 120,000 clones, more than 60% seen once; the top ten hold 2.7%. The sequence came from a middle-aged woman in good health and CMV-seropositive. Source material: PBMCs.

The CDR3 DNA sequence: TGTGCCAGCAGCTTCGGACAGGGAGAGACCCAGTACTTC. This codes for CASSFGQGETQYF. This rearrangement joins TRBV7-9 to TRBJ2-5; TRBD1 matches at 8 bases. The J segment lost 4 bases and the V segment lost 3 bases, leaving 1 base of the junction unmatched. This CDR3 spans 13 amino acids. Germline loops: CDR1 SEHNR, CDR2 FQNEAQ (reference sequence).